The next 5 T cell receptor beta chains were all read from a single sample in a study of blood T cell repertoires in COVID-19. The repertoire was sequenced with immunoSEQ multiplex PCR; TCRdb's copy has only in-frame clones and lacks some. The data contain some 250,000 clones, under 90% of them singletons. Sample: peripheral blood. The receptors here all came from a woman between 18 and 29 years old with acute or convalescent COVID-19.

This CDR3 is CATSTGGGQPQHF. CDR3 nucleotides: TGTGCCACCAGTACAGGGGGCGGTCAGCCCCAGCATTTT. This chain connects TRBV24-1 to TRBJ1-5; the match to TRBD1 covers 9 bases. The J segment lost 6 bases and the V segment lost 6 bases, leaving 2 bases of the junction unmatched. Germline lookup yields CDR1 KGHDR and CDR2 SFDVKD. There are 13 residues in the CDR3.

V and J are TRBV4-3 and TRBJ1-2, with D perhaps TRBD1 (6 bases). Germline CDR1 and CDR2: LGHNA and YSLEER. The V and J ends lost 4 bases and 4 bases respectively, with 22 bases between them. There are 17 residues in the CDR3. CDR3 residues: CASSPFQQGRSLYGYTF. The CDR3 nucleotides read TGCGCCAGCAGCCCATTCCAACAGGGCCGGTCCCTCTATGGCTACACCTTC.

This clone was found once. The V call is TRBV18, the J call TRBJ1-1; D not certain. V lost 6 bases and J lost 1, with 9 bases in between. The CDR3 contains 13 residues. Germline V lookup: CDR1 KGHSH, CDR2 LQKENI. The CDR3 DNA reads TGTGCCAGCTCCGTTACAGCGAACACTGAAGCTTTCTTT. As protein: CASSVTANTEAFF.

As to this clone: One end of the junction varies from germline; a read error may be responsible. This chain links TRBV15 with TRBJ1-2; perhaps TRBD1 as D (5 bases). Germline loops: CDR1 LNHNV, CDR2 YYDKDF (reference sequence). The CDR3 runs 12 residues. CDR3 DNA sequence: TGTGCCACCAGCAGAGGGACGGACAATATCGCCTTC. Protein sequence: CATSRGTDNIAF.

This rearrangement joins TRBV5-1 to TRBJ1-4; D is possibly TRBD1 (5 bases). The CDR3 loop spans 16 amino acids. Trimming removed 4 bases at V and 7 bases at J, with 20 bases between. Germline CDR1 and CDR2: SGHRS and YFSETQ. As DNA, the CDR3 is TGCGCCAGCAGCGATATTGTGGGGGGAAAGGGTGAAAAACTGTTTTTT. Encoded protein: CASSDIVGGKGEKLFF.